These 24 T cell receptor beta chains share one sample of origin, sequenced in a study of identical twins. Using its own MiXCR run on the 5' RACE reads, TCRdb lists one record per CDR3 protein. The data show about 890,000 distinct CDR3 sequences, about 12% seen once. This sample also appeared in a second study, on yellow fever vaccine responses in identical twins.

Sample: PBMCs. The receptors derive from a woman in her late teens or twenties in good health.

Only a few counts were recorded for this clonotype. The chain links TRBV6-5 to TRBJ2-1; the D gene is possibly TRBD1 (6 bases). Between the trimmed V and J ends, which lost 2 bases and 3 bases, there was a span of 11 bases. Germline CDR1 is MNHEY and CDR2 is SVGAGI. The length of the CDR3 is 15 residues. The CDR3 sequence: CASSYGTGHYNEQFF. CDR3 sequence (DNA): TGTGCCAGCAGTTACGGGACGGGACACTACAATGAGCAGTTCTTC.

The J gene is TRBJ1-2, the V gene TRBV9, with TRBD1 as a possible D gene (6 bases). The CDR3 length is 12 residues. Germline-derived CDR1 and CDR2 are SGDLS and YYNGEE. V lost 6 bases, J lost 4 bases, and 10 bases lay in between. CDR3 sequence: CASKGETYGYTF. CDR3 sequence (DNA): TGTGCCAGCAAGGGGGAGACCTATGGCTACACCTTC. The full variable domain, rest sourced from reference TRBV9 and TRBJ1-2, is DSGVTQTPKHLITATGQRVTLRCSPRSGDLSVYWYQQSLDQGLQFLIQYYNGEERAKGNILERFSAQQFPDLHSELNLSSLELGDSALYFCASKGETYGYTFGSGTRLTVV.

The rearrangement uses TRBV11-3 and TRBJ2-5, with TRBD1 as a possible D gene (6 bases). The CDR3 contains 15 residues. V was pared by 2 bases and J by 5 bases, with 15 bases between. In germline, CDR1 is SGHNT, CDR2 YENEEA. The CDR3 region is CASSLSRDTQETQYF. CDR3 DNA: TGTGCCAGCAGCTTAAGCAGGGACACTCAGGAGACCCAGTACTTC.

There are a few counts of this clonotype. V is TRBV20-1 and J is TRBJ2-7, with D unresolved. CDR3 length equals 12 residues. V was clipped by 6 bases and J by 0 bases, with 9 bases between them. Germline-derived CDR1 and CDR2 are DFQATT and SNEGSKA (reference sequence). The CDR3 region has the DNA TGCAGTGCCGTCAGTAGCTCCTACGAGCAGTACTTC. Protein: CSAVSSSYEQYF.

This clonotype was observed a handful of times. The CDR3 reads CAISQTSSSSYNEQFF. The CDR3 nucleotides are TGTGCCATCAGTCAGACTAGCAGTAGCTCCTACAATGAGCAGTTCTTC. This sequence joins TRBV10-3 and TRBJ2-1; TRBD2 agrees at 7 bases. V dropped 5 bases and J dropped 0; count of bases not matched to a gene: 7. CDR1 is ENHRY and CDR2 is SYGVKD in the germline V gene. The CDR3 totals 16 residues.

This clonotype was seen a handful of times. This chain connects TRBV9 to TRBJ1-5; perhaps TRBD1 as D (5 bases). The CDR3 loop spans 16 amino acids. V lost 0 bases to trimming and J lost 6 bases, with 16 bases between them. Germline V CDR1 and CDR2: SGDLS, YYNGEE. CDR3 coding DNA: TGTGCCAGCAGCGTAGGTACTGGGGCGAGGGGTCAGCCCCAGCATTTT. This sequence encodes CASSVGTGARGQPQHF.

J is TRBJ2-1 and V is TRBV20-1; TRBD2 agrees at 13 bases. The V and J ends lost 5 bases and 10 bases, in that order; junction bases with no gene match: 8. This CDR3 has 14 amino acids. Germline V gives CDR1 DFQATT, CDR2 SNEGSKA (reference sequence). The CDR3 DNA reads as TGCAGTGCTGGCGGACTAGCGGGAGACGGGGAGCAGTTCTTC. As protein: CSAGGLAGDGEQFF.

This clonotype has just a few counts. The chain combines TRBV10-3 with TRBJ1-2, with D unresolved. The CDR3 has 13 amino acids. Germline V gene sequence: CDR1 ENHRY, CDR2 SYGVKD. Trimming removed 7 bases from V and 8 bases from J, with 17 bases in between. The DNA of the CDR3 is TGTGCCATCACCCCCCAGGACCTGGGCGGCTACACCTTC. This codes for CAITPQDLGGYTF.

The gene calls are TRBV20-1 and TRBJ2-5; no clear D. The V end lost 4 bases, the J end lost 4 bases, and 7 bases lay between the germline ends. CDR3 length: 11 residues. Germline V lookup: CDR1 DFQATT, CDR2 SNEGSKA (reference sequence). CDR3 sequence: CSANRAETQYF. The CDR3 nucleotides read TGCAGTGCTAACAGAGCAGAGACCCAGTACTTC.

This chain connects TRBV18 to TRBJ2-1; D unresolved. The V end lost 2 bases, the J end lost 8 bases, and 19 bases lay between the germline ends. The germline gives CDR1 KGHSH, CDR2 LQKENI. The CDR3 sequence is 16 residues long. The CDR3 DNA reads as TGTGCCAGCTCACCAATTGTCCCCGCCGGGCGCGATGAGCAGTTCTTC. It codes for CASSPIVPAGRDEQFF.

The rearrangement uses TRBV5-4 and TRBJ2-7, with TRBD2 matching 14 bases. The V gene's germline CDR1 is SGHNT and CDR2 YYREEE (reference sequence). The V segment lost 3 bases and the J segment 0 bases; nucleotides outside the gene matches: 11. The CDR3 is made up of 19 amino acids. CDR3 sequence reads: CASSSSGTSGSLSSYEQYF. The CDR3 DNA sequence: TGTGCCAGCAGCTCGTCTGGGACTAGCGGGAGCCTTAGCTCCTACGAGCAGTACTTC.

This clonotype was detected many times. The J gene is TRBJ2-1, the V gene TRBV4-2, with 8 bases aligning to TRBD2. Germline-derived CDR1 and CDR2 are LGHNA and YNFKEQ. The CDR3 sequence is 15 residues long. V was pared by 1 base and J by 13 bases, with 12 bases of the junction left unmatched. CDR3 amino acids: CASSQAEGLDLPQFF. DNA for the CDR3: TGTGCCAGCAGCCAAGCTGAGGGACTAGATCTGCCTCAGTTCTTC.

This clonotype appeared many times. The genes are TRBV7-9 and TRBJ1-5, with D maybe TRBD1 (5 bases). From germline, CDR1 is SEHNR and CDR2 FQNEAQ (reference sequence). This CDR3 spans 12 amino acids. V dropped 4 bases and J dropped 5 bases, with 6 bases sitting between them. The CDR3, as DNA: TGTGCCAGCAGCTGGGGGGATCAGCCCCAGCATTTT. This translates into CASSWGDQPQHF. The whole variable domain, filled in from reference TRBV7-9 and TRBJ1-5, reads DTGVSQNPRHKITKRGQNVTFRCDPISEHNRLYWYRQTLGQGPEFLTYFQNEAQLEKSRLLSDRFSAERPKGSFSTLEIQRTEQGDSAMYLCASSWGDQPQHFGDGTRLSIL.

This clonotype showed up just a few times. The V call is TRBV4-1, the J call TRBJ2-5, with 7 bases identical to TRBD2. V shed 2 bases and J 5 bases; nucleotides not matched to a gene: 8. CDR3 length: 15 residues. Germline CDR1 is MGHRA and CDR2 is YSYEKL. The CDR3 DNA follows: TGCGCCAGCAGCCAAACGACTTTAGCGGGTGAGACCCAGTACTTC. This gives the protein CASSQTTLAGETQYF.

The chain carries TRBV20-1 and TRBJ2-7; 11 bases map to TRBD1. The trim removed 6 bases at V and 5 bases at J, leaving 9 bases unmatched. Germline V gene data show CDR1 as DFQATT and CDR2 as SNEGSKA (reference sequence). The CDR3 consists of 14 residues. CDR3 coding DNA: TGCAGTGCCGATCCGGGACAGGGGGTCAACGAGCAGTACTTC. Translation: CSADPGQGVNEQYF.

The chain employs TRBV15 and TRBJ2-5, with D uncertain. Trimming removed 3 bases at V and 2 bases at J, with 7 bases between. The CDR3 length is 13 residues. Germline assignment: CDR1 LNHNV and CDR2 YYDKDF (reference sequence). Here the CDR3 reads CATSSGIQETQYF. DNA of the CDR3: TGTGCCACCAGCAGTGGCATACAAGAGACCCAGTACTTC.

This chain uses TRBV7-3 with TRBJ2-1; 10 bases agree with TRBD2. The CDR3 extends over 16 amino acids. Looked up from germline, CDR1 is SGHTA and CDR2 is FQGTGA. V was clipped by 2 bases and J by 9 bases; unmatched bases: 10. CDR3 loop: CASSLPELAGEGEQFF. CDR3 bases: TGTGCCAGCAGCTTACCAGAGCTAGCGGGAGAGGGTGAGCAGTTCTTC.

In its sample, this clonotype was seen many times. The chain joins TRBV7-9 to TRBJ2-3; maybe TRBD2 (5 bases). Germline-derived CDR1 and CDR2 are SEHNR and FQNEAQ (reference sequence). The CDR3 is 16 residues long. V lost 5 bases to trimming and J lost 7 bases, with 22 bases between them. DNA of the CDR3: TGTGCCAGCAGCCCTGTCAGAGGGCCGGCCGTGTATACGCAGTATTTT. This sequence encodes CASSPVRGPAVYTQYF. Filled out from reference TRBV7-9 and TRBJ2-3, the complete variable domain reads DTGVSQNPRHKITKRGQNVTFRCDPISEHNRLYWYRQTLGQGPEFLTYFQNEAQLEKSRLLSDRFSAERPKGSFSTLEIQRTEQGDSAMYLCASSPVRGPAVYTQYFGPGTRLTVL.

The J gene is TRBJ2-7, the V gene TRBV3-1, with 15 bases lining up with TRBD2. J was trimmed by 9 bases and V by 4 bases; bases with no gene match: 13. The CDR3 is 17 amino acids. Germline V gene lookup returns CDR1 LGHDT and CDR2 YNNKEL (reference sequence). The DNA of the CDR3 is TGTGCCAGCAGCCTGGGGACTAGCGGGAGGATCGGAAATGGGCAGTACTTC. It specifies CASSLGTSGRIGNGQYF.

This clonotype came up many times. A junction boundary mismatches the germline segment, possibly from a read error. The chain employs TRBV4-1 and TRBJ1-2, with D unresolved. The CDR3 loop spans 13 amino acids. The V gene's germline CDR1 is MGHRA and CDR2 YSYEKL. DNA of the CDR3: TGCGCCAGCAGCAAAGAGACAAACTATGGCTACACCTTC. Its translation: CASSKETNYGYTF.

The rearrangement links TRBV20-1 to TRBJ1-1; D call uncertain. The germline V and J ends were trimmed by 8 bases and 1 base, with 17 bases remaining between them. Germline V lookup: CDR1 DFQATT, CDR2 SNEGSKA (reference sequence). This CDR3 has 14 residues. The CDR3 reads CSTRTILGNTEAFF. The CDR3 DNA follows: TGCAGTACCCGAACCATATTGGGGAACACTGAAGCTTTCTTT.

The chain carries TRBV7-2 and TRBJ2-3; 8 nucleotides align to TRBD2. V lost 5 bases to trimming and J lost 2 bases; unmatched junction nucleotides: 12. The V gene's germline CDR1 is SGHTA and CDR2 FQGNSA. The CDR3 consists of 17 residues. This CDR3 reads CASSPRTSPLLTDTQYF. The CDR3 coding sequence is TGTGCCAGCAGCCCCCGGACTAGCCCATTACTCACAGATACGCAGTATTTT.

This clonotype was seen at least ten times. J is TRBJ2-5 and V is TRBV18; D assignment may be TRBD1 or TRBD2 (5 bases each). The CDR3 consists of 14 residues. The germline V gene has CDR1 KGHSH and CDR2 LQKENI. Trimming removed 3 bases from V and 2 bases from J, with 10 bases in between. The CDR3 region has the DNA TGTGCCAGCTCACCGGGACGGACGCAAGAGACCCAGTACTTC. Translation: CASSPGRTQETQYF.

CDR3 residues: CASSQDPAGNGYTF. In DNA form, the CDR3 reads TGCGCCAGCAGCCAAGATCCAGCCGGGAATGGCTACACCTTC. This chain links TRBV4-1 with TRBJ1-2; D uncertain. V gave up 0 bases and J gave up 6 bases, with 11 bases separating them. CDR3 size: 14 residues. CDR1 is MGHRA, CDR2 YSYEKL, per germline.